This T cell receptor (beta chain) was documented in a study of blood T cell repertoires in COVID-19. The overall study: Samples representing acute and convalescent COVID-19 were sourced from the United States, Italy and Spain.

Original analysis: The assay estimated nucleated cells by amplifying reference gene primers. The method was immunoSEQ multiplex PCR; TCRdb's version includes in-frame clones alone and lacks a portion of them. V and J calls and clone size are given by that table; D and trimming were obtained from the DNA. The sample lists under 150,000 clones; 85% were seen once. V trimming: 0 bases; J trimming: 9 bases; junction bases outside the gene matches: 9. The CDR3 is 15 amino acids. Per germline, CDR1 SGHRS and CDR2 YFSETQ. The sample consisted of peripheral blood. The V gene is TRBV5-1, the J gene TRBJ2-1; 7 bases map to TRBD1. The TCR originated in a man aged 40-49 years with acute or convalescent COVID-19. CDR3 nucleotides: TGCGCCAGCAGCTTGGGTGAGACAGGGTCCGCTGAGCAGTTCTTC. Protein sequence: CASSLGETGSAEQFF.